Given below is one T cell receptor beta chain in context. The V gene end was trimmed by 5 bases and the J gene end by 5 bases; junction bases not matched to a gene: 17. The CDR3 is 17 residues long. Germline V gene data show CDR1 as LNHDA and CDR2 as SQIVND (reference sequence). The table came from immunoSEQ multiplex PCR; TCRdb's copy has only in-frame clones and leaves some out. The top ten hold 0.37% of the sample, which has around 68,000 clones, 90% to 95% seen once. The sample originates from a study of technical replicates of blood from a handful of donors. The rearrangement uses TRBV19 and TRBJ1-2; 7 positions match TRBD1. The sequencing sample was made of T cells isolated from PBMCs. The TCR sequence derives from a human donor in good health. Some clones in this sample may be carry-over from other donors' samples. The CDR3 loop is CASSARDSRTHLYGYTF. DNA of the CDR3: TGTGCCAGTAGTGCAAGGGACAGTCGGACCCACCTATATGGCTACACCTTC.